This TCR beta chain was retrieved from a study of OX40 agonist ivuxolimab in advanced cancers. For the study in its entirety: Ivuxolimab, which targeted the costimulatory receptor OX40 (CD134), was an agonistic, fully human IgG2 monoclonal antibody. Intravenous ivuxolimab was administered to patients every 2 weeks at six dose levels: 0.01, 0.1, 0.3, 1.5, 3 and 10 mg/kg. Among the approximately 54 dose-escalation patients, some 20 had hepatocellular carcinoma, around 15 melanoma, 9 renal cell carcinoma and 9 head and neck cancer. A male proportion of roughly 80% and a mean age of around 60 years, ranging from about 20 to 85, were recorded for the dose-escalation cohort. Prior anti-PD-1, anti-PD-L1 or anti-CTLA-4 therapy was permitted, and 40% to 50% of dose-escalation patients had received checkpoint inhibitors. Partial responses occurred in three dose-escalation patients, of whom one had hepatocellular carcinoma and two had cutaneous melanoma. Peripheral TCRbeta sequencing was intended to test whether TCR sequence diversity was altered and clonal T-cell expansion was caused by ivuxolimab. The monotherapy dose-escalation portion (N ≈ 55 patients) of the phase I ivuxolimab trial is reported in the paper. The research as a whole found: At doses of 0.1 to 3.0 mg/kg, clonal expansion of both CD4+ and CD8+ T cells in blood was seen between baseline and week 6. Antigen specificity was not determined for the clonally expanded peripheral T cells. Low levels of normalized T-cell clonal expansion were also seen in some nonresponding patients. On average, CD8+ T cells showed more expanded clones than CD4+ T cells after ivuxolimab. In the 0.1-3.0 mg/kg groups, partial responders had among the lowest normalized peripheral clonal expansion, particularly in CD8+ T cells.

V and J are truncated by 3 bases and 2 bases respectively, leaving an intervening sequence of 9 bases. The CDR3 has 14 amino acids, counting the end cysteine and phenylalanine. The only DNA kept is the CDR3, 42 bases in frame from the first base. CDR1 SGHRS and CDR2 YFSETQ are derived from the germline V gene. As to this clone: The antigen it recognizes is unknown. It has no much larger one-base neighbor in the sample; base qualities were not kept.

The trial excluded patients who had a history of autoimmune disease or who were on systemic immunosuppression. Peripheral blood for TCR sequencing was collected from all dose cohorts at baseline, on cycle 4 day 1, and on cycle 7 day 1. Samples were obtained from an open-label, multicenter, first-in-human phase I dose-escalation trial of ivuxolimab. Adults with locally advanced or metastatic melanoma, renal cell carcinoma, hepatocellular carcinoma or head and neck squamous cell carcinoma were enrolled in the trial. Before TCR sequencing, CD4+ T cells and CD8+ T cells were sorted from peripheral blood as separate populations. Genomic DNA was isolated from the sorted cells so that the TCRbeta CDR3 region could be sequenced. The immunoSEQ Assay was used for sequencing of TCRbeta CDR3 regions. TCRdb took this table from immuneACCESS and kept in-frame rearrangements with V and J called. Such tables lack part of the clones; where checked against another copy, unresolved V genes explain under half of the gap, and the rest is unexplained. A total of 67,000 or so clones appear in this sample, over 85% of them only once. The ten top clones hold 1% to 1.2% of the sample.

The source material was CD4+ or CD8+ T cells sorted from blood, sampled in a trial of the OX40 agonist ivuxolimab. This clonotype was obtained from an adult with an advanced solid tumor such as melanoma, head and neck, liver or kidney cancer. The rearrangement combines TRBV5-1 with TRBJ2-1; the D gene assignment is ambiguous. The DNA sequence reads TGCGCCAGCAGCTCTGGACCGACCTACAATGAGCAGTTCTTC. It translates as CASSSGPTYNEQFF.